The rows below give T cell receptor beta chains drawn from one sample of a study of control samples from healthy donors and cancer patients. Here immunoSEQ multiplex PCR was the method, and the copy in TCRdb shows in-frame clones only, minus some. The sample lists roughly 100,000 clones; roughly 92% were seen once. The source material was blood. The receptors were sampled from a woman aged 30 to 39 in good health. The CDR3 runs from the conserved cysteine through the conserved F or W. The order of the fields is J gene, clone size, V gene, D gene, CDR3 DNA, CDR3 protein. A D gene is named only where the DNA matches it firmly. Clone size appears in some rows only: once, few, many, or a class for an expanded clone.

j_call: TRBJ2-7
clone_size: -
v_call: TRBV12-3/TRBV12-4
d_call: -
cdr3_nt: TGTGCCAGCAGCAGTTACCACCCCTACGAGCAGTACTTC
cdr3_aa: CASSSYHPYEQYF

j_call: TRBJ1-5
clone_size: -
v_call: TRBV19
d_call: TRBD1
cdr3_nt: TGTGCCAGTAGTATGGGGACAGGGGCTATCAATCAGCCCCAGCATTTT
cdr3_aa: CASSMGTGAINQPQHF

j_call: TRBJ2-2
clone_size: -
v_call: TRBV6-5
d_call: TRBD1
cdr3_nt: TGTGCCAGCAGCCGGGACAGACTGACCGGGGAGCTGTTTTTT
cdr3_aa: CASSRDRLTGELFF

j_call: TRBJ1-5
clone_size: -
v_call: TRBV10-3
d_call: -
cdr3_nt: TGTGCCATCAGCGACAGTGGCAATCAGCCCCAGCATTTT
cdr3_aa: CAISDSGNQPQHF

j_call: TRBJ1-1
clone_size: once
v_call: TRBV10-2
d_call: TRBD1
cdr3_nt: TGCGCCAGCAGTGAAGTCACAGGGGGTGGCACTGAAGCTTTCTTT
cdr3_aa: CASSEVTGGGTEAFF

j_call: TRBJ2-5
clone_size: -
v_call: TRBV30
d_call: -
cdr3_nt: TGTGCCTGGACCAGGGATTTGCAAGAGACCCAGTACTTC
cdr3_aa: CAWTRDLQETQYF

j_call: TRBJ2-5
clone_size: once
v_call: TRBV30
d_call: TRBD2
cdr3_nt: TGTGCCTGGAGTGTACCGGGCGGCGGGGGGTACCAAGAGACCCAGTACTTC
cdr3_aa: CAWSVPGGGGYQETQYF

j_call: TRBJ2-3
clone_size: -
v_call: TRBV6-5
d_call: -
cdr3_nt: TGTGCCACTGCGCGTGGTTTCACAGATACGCAGTATTTT
cdr3_aa: CATARGFTDTQYF

j_call: TRBJ2-3
clone_size: -
v_call: TRBV19
d_call: -
cdr3_nt: TGTGCCAGTAGGGGGGCGAGCACAGATACGCAGTATTTT
cdr3_aa: CASRGASTDTQYF

j_call: TRBJ2-7
clone_size: -
v_call: TRBV5-1
d_call: TRBD2
cdr3_nt: TGCGCCAGCAGCTTGGGGTTTGGGGCGGGAGAATCCCACGAGCAGTACTTC
cdr3_aa: CASSLGFGAGESHEQYF

j_call: TRBJ2-7
clone_size: -
v_call: TRBV7-2
d_call: -
cdr3_nt: TGTGCCAGCACTTCTCTAAGGGGGGTCTCCTACGAGCAGTACTTC
cdr3_aa: CASTSLRGVSYEQYF

j_call: TRBJ1-5
clone_size: -
v_call: TRBV12-3/TRBV12-4
d_call: TRBD1
cdr3_nt: TGTGCCAGCAGTACAGGGGATCGTCAGCCCCAGCATTTT
cdr3_aa: CASSTGDRQPQHF